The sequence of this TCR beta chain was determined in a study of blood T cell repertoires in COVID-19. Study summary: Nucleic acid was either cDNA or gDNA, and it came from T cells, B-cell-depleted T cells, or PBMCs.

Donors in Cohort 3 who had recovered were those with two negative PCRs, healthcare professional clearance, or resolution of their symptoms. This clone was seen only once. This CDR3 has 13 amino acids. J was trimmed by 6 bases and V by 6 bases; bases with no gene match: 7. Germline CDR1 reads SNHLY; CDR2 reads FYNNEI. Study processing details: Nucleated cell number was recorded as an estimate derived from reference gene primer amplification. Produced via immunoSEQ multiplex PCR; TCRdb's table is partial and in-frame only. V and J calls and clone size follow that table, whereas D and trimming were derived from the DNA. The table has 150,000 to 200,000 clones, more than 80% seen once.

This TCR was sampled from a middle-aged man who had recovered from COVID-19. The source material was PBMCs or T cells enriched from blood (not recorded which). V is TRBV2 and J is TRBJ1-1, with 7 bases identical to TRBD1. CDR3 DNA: TGTGCCAGCAGCAGACAGGGATCAGCTGAAGCTTTCTTT. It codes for CASSRQGSAEAFF.